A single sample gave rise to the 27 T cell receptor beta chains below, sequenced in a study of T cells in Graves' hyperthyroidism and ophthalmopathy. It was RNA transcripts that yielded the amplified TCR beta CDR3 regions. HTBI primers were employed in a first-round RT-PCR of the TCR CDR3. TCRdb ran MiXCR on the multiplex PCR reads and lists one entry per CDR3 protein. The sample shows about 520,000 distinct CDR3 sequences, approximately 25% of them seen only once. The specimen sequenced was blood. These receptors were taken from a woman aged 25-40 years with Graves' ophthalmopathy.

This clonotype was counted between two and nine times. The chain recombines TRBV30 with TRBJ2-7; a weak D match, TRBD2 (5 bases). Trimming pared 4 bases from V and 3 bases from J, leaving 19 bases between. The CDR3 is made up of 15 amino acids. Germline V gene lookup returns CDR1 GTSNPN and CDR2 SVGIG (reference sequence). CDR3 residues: CAWKPRRANGYEQYF. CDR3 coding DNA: TGTGCCTGGAAGCCTCGGCGGGCGAACGGCTACGAGCAGTACTTC. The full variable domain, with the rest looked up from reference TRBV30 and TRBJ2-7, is SQTIHQWPATLVQPVGSPLSLECTVEGTSNPNLYWYRQAAGRGLQLLFYSVGIGQISSEVPQNLSASRPQDRQFILSSKKLLLSDSGFYLCAWKPRRANGYEQYFGPGTRLTVT.

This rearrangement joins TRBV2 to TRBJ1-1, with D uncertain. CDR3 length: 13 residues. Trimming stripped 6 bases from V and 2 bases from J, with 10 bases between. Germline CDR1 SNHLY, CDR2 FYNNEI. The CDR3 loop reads CASRIGPNTEAFF. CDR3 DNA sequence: TGTGCCAGCAGGATAGGGCCTAACACTGAAGCTTTCTTT.

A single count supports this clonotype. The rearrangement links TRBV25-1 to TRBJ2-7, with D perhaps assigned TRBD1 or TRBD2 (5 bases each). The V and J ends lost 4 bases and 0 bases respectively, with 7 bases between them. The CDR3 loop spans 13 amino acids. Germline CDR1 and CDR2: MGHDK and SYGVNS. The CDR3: CASSVGTSYEQYF. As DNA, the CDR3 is TGTGCCAGCAGTGTCGGGACCTCCTACGAGCAGTACTTC.

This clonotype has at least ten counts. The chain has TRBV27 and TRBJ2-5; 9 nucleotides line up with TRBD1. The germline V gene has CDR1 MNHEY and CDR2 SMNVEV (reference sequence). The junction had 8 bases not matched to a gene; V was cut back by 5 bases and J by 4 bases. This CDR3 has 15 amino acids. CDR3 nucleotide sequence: TGTGCCAGCAGTCTAGGGACAGGGATCCCAGAGACCCAGTACTTC. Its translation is CASSLGTGIPETQYF.

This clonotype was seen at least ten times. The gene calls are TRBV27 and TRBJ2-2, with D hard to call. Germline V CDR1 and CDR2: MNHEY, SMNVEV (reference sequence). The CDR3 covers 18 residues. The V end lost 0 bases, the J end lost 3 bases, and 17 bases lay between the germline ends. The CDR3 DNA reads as TGTGCCAGCAGTTTATCGGCATGGCCCGGAGTGGACACCGGGGAGCTGTTTTTT. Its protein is CASSLSAWPGVDTGELFF.

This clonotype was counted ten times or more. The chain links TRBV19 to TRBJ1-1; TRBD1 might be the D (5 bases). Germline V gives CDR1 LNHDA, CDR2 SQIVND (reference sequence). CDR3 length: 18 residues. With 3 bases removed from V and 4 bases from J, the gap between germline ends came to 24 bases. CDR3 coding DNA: TGTGCCAGTAGTATTCGGTTGGGCGGGACGAAACTGCGCACTGAAGCTTTCTTT. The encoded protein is CASSIRLGGTKLRTEAFF.

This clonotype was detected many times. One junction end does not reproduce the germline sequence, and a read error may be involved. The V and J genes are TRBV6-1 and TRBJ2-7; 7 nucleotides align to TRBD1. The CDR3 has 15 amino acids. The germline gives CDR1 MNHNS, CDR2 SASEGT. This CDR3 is CASREGDSEAYEQYF. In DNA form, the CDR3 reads TGTGCCAGCAGGGAAGGGGACAGCGAAGCCTACGAGCAGTACTTC.

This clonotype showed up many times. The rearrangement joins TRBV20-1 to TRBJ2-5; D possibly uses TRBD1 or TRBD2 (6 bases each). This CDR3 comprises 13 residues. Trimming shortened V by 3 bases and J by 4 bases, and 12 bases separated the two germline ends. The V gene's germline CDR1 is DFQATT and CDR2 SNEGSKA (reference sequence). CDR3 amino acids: CSASGGPGETQYF. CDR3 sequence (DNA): TGCAGTGCTAGTGGGGGGCCCGGAGAGACCCAGTACTTC.

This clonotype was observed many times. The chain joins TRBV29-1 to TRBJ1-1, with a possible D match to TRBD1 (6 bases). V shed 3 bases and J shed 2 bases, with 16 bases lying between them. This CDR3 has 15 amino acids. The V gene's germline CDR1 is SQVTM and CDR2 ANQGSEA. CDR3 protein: CSVEGGQGRNTEAFF. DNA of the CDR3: TGCAGCGTTGAGGGTGGGCAGGGGAGAAACACTGAAGCTTTCTTT. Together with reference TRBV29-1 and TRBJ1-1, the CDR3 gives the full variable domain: SAVISQKPSRDICQRGTSLTIQCQVDSQVTMMFWYRQQPGQSLTLIATANQGSEATYESGFVIDKFPISRPNLTFSTLTVSNMSPEDSSIYLCSVEGGQGRNTEAFFGQGTRLTVV.

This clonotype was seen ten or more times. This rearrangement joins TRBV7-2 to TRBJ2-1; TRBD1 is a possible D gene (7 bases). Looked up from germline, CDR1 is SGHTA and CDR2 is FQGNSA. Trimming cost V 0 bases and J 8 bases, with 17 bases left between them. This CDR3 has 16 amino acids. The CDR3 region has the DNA TGTGCCAGCAGCTTAGCAGGGGGCAGGGGGGCCCATGAGCAGTTCTTC. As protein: CASSLAGGRGAHEQFF. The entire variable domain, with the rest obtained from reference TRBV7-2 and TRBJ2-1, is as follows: GAGVSQSPSNKVTEKGKDVELRCDPISGHTALYWYRQSLGQGLEFLIYFQGNSAPDKSGLPSDRFSAERTGGSVSTLTIQRTQQEDSAVYLCASSLAGGRGAHEQFFGPGTRLTVL.

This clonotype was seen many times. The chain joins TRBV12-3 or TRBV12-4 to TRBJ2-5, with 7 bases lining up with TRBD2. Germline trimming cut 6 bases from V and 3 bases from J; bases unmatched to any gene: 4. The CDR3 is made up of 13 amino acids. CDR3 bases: TGTGCCAGCAGCTCGACTAGCAAAGAGACCCAGTACTTC. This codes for CASSSTSKETQYF.

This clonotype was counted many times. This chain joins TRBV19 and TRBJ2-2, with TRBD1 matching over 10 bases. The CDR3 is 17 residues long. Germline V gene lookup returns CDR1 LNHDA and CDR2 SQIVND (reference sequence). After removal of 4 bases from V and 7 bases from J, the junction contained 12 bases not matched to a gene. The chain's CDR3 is CASSTTGGANGIGELFF. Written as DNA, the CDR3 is TGTGCCAGTAGTACGACAGGGGGCGCGAATGGGATCGGGGAGCTGTTTTTT.

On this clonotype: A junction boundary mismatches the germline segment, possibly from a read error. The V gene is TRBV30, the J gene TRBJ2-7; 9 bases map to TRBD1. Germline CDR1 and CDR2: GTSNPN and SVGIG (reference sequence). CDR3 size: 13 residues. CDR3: CAWSLPGQGGRNF. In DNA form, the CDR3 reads TGTGCCTGGAGTCTACCGGGACAGGGAGGTCGGAATTTC. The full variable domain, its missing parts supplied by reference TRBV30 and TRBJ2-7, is SQTIHQWPATLVQPVGSPLSLECTVEGTSNPNLYWYRQAAGRGLQLLFYSVGIGQISSEVPQNLSASRPQDRQFILSSKKLLLSDSGFYLCAWSLPGQGGRNFGPGTRLTVT.

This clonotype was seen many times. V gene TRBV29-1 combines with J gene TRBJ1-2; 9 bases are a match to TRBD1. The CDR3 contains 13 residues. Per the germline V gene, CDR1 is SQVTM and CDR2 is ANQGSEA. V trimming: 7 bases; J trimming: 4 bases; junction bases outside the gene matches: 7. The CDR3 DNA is TGCAGCGGAACGACAGGGGGGGCCTATGGCTACACCTTC. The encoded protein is CSGTTGGAYGYTF.

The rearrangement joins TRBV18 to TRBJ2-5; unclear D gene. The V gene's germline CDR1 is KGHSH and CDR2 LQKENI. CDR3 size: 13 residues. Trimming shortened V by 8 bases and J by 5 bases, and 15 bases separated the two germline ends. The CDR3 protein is CASLPQEGETQYF. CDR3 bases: TGTGCCAGCCTCCCCCAGGAAGGGGAGACCCAGTACTTC.

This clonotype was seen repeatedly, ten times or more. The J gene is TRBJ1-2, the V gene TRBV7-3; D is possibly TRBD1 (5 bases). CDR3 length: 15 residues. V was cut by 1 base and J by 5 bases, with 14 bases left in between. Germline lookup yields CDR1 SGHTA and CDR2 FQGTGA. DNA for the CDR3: TGTGCCAGCAGCTTAAGGGCAGGGCCGGGATATGGCTACACCTTC. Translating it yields CASSLRAGPGYGYTF.

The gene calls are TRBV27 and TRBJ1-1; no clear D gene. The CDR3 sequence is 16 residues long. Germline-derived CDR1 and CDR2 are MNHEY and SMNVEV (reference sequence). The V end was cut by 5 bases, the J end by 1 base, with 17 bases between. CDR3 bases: TGTGCCAGCAGTGATGGCCGTGGACGGGGGAACACTGAAGCTTTCTTT. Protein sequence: CASSDGRGRGNTEAFF.

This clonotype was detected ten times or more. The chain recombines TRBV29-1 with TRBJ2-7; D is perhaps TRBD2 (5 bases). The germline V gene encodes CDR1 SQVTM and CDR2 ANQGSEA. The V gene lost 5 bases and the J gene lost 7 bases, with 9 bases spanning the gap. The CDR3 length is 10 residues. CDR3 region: CSVTTGEQYF. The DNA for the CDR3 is TGCAGCGTTACCACGGGGGAGCAGTACTTC.

CDR3 sequence reads: CASSSTRQVSEQYF. The CDR3 DNA reads as TGTGCCAGCAGTTCCACACGACAGGTATCCGAGCAGTACTTC. The genes are TRBV28 and TRBJ2-7; tentatively, D is TRBD1 (6 bases). Germline CDR1 MDHEN, CDR2 SYDVKM. The V end was cut by 4 bases, the J end by 6 bases, with 16 bases between. The CDR3 spans 14 residues.

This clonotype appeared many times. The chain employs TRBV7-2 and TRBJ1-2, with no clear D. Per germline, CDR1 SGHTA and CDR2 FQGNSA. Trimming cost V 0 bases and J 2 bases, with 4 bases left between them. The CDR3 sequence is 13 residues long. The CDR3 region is CASSLAANYGYTF. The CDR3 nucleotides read TGTGCCAGCAGCTTAGCTGCCAACTATGGCTACACCTTC.

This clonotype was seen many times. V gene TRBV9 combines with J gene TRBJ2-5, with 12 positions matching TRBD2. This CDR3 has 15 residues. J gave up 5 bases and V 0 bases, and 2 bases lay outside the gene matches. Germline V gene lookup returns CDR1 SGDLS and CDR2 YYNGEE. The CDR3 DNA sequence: TGTGCCAGCAGCGTAGAGGGGACTAGCGGGGAGACCCAGTACTTC. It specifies CASSVEGTSGETQYF. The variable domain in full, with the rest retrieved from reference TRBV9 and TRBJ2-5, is DSGVTQTPKHLITATGQRVTLRCSPRSGDLSVYWYQQSLDQGLQFLIQYYNGEERAKGNILERFSAQQFPDLHSELNLSSLELGDSALYFCASSVEGTSGETQYFGPGTRLLVL.

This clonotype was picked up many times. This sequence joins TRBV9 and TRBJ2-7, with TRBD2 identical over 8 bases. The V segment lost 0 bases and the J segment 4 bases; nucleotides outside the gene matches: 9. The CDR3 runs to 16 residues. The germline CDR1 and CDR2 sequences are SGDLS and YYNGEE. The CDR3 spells CASSVADLAGYYEQYF. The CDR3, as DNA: TGTGCCAGCAGCGTAGCTGATCTAGCGGGTTATTACGAGCAGTACTTC.

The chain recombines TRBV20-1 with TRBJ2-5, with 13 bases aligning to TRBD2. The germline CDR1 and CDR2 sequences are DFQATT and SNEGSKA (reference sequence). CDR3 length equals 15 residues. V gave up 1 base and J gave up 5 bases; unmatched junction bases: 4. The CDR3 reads CSARGGLAGWETQYF. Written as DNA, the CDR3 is TGCAGTGCTAGAGGGGGACTAGCGGGGTGGGAGACCCAGTACTTC.

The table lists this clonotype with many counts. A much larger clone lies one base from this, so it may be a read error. Here the CDR3 reads CASRDRANGKLFF. The CDR3 nucleotides are TGTGCCAGCAGAGACAGGGCGAACGGGAAGCTGTTTTTT. The rearrangement links TRBV6-2 or TRBV6-3 to TRBJ2-2, with TRBD1 matching over 7 bases. The CDR3 totals 13 residues. Germline V CDR1 and CDR2: MNHEY, SVGEGT.

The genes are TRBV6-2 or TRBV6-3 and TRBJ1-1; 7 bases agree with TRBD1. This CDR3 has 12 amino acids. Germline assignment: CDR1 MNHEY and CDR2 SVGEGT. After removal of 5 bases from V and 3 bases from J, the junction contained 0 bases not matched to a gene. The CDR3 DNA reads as TGTGCCAGCAGTGGGACAGACACTGAAGCTTTCTTT. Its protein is CASSGTDTEAFF.

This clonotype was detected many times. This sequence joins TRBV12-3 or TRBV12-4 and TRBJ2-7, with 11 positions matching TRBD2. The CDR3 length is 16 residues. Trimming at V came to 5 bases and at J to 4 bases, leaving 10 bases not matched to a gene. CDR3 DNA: TGTGCCAGCAGTACCTCACTAGCGGGGGCGATATACGAGCAGTACTTC. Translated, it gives CASSTSLAGAIYEQYF.

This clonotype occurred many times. The CDR3 DNA is TGCAGTGCTGGGACTAGCGGGGGAGGGGACGAGCAGTACTTC. This sequence encodes CSAGTSGGGDEQYF. The gene calls are TRBV20-1 and TRBJ2-7; 14 bases align to TRBD2. This CDR3 is 14 amino acids long. V lost 5 bases to trimming and J lost 5 bases; unmatched junction nucleotides: 5. Germline V gene lookup returns CDR1 DFQATT and CDR2 SNEGSKA (reference sequence).